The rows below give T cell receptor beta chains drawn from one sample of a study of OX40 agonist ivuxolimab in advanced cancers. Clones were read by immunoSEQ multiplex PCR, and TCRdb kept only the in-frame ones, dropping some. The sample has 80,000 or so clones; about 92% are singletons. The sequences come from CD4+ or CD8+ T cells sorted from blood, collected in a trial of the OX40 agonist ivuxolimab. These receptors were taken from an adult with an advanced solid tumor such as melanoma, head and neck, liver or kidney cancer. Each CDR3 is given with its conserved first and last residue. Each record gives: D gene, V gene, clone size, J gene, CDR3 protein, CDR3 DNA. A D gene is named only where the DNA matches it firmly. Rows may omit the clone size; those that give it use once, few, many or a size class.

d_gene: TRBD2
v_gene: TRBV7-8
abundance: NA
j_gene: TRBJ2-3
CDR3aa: CASARLTLAGVGRDTQYF
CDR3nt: TGTGCCAGCGCCCGACTCACTCTAGCGGGAGTGGGACGAGATACGCAGTATTTT

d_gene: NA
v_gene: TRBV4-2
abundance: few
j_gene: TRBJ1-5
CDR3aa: CASSQELRDSNQPQHF
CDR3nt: TGTGCCAGCAGCCAAGAGCTTAGAGATAGCAATCAGCCCCAGCATTTT

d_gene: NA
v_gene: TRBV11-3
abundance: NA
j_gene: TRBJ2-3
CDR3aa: CASSPSRETQYF
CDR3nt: TGTGCCAGCAGCCCCTCCCGGGAGACGCAGTATTTT

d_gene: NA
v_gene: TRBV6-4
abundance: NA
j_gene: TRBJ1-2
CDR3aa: CASRANAVDVYGYTF
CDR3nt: TGTGCCAGCAGAGCAAACGCCGTCGACGTTTATGGCTACACCTTC

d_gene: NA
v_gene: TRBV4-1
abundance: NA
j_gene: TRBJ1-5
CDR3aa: CASSQEIGIDQPQHF
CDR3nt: TGCGCCAGCAGCCAAGAGATAGGTATCGATCAGCCCCAGCATTTT

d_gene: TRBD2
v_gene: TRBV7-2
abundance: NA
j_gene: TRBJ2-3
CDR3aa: CASSLDRAGGTDTQYF
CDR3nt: TGTGCCAGCAGCTTAGATCGAGCGGGAGGCACAGATACGCAGTATTTT

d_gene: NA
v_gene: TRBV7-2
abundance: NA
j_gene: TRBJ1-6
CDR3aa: CASSLVTGSSSPLHF
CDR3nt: TGTGCCAGCAGCTTAGTGACAGGAAGCTCATCACCCCTCCACTTT

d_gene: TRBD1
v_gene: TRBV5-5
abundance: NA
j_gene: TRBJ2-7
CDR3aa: CASSFRTRGYEQYF
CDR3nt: TGTGCCAGCAGCTTCCGGACCAGGGGGTACGAGCAGTACTTC

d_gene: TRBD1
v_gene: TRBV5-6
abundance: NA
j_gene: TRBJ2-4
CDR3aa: CASGRHGQENGIQYF
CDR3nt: TGTGCCAGCGGACGACATGGACAGGAAAATGGCATTCAGTACTTC

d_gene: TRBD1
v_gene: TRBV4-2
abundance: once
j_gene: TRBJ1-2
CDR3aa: CASSQSGTGNFGGYTF
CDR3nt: TGTGCCAGCAGCCAGTCCGGGACAGGGAATTTTGGTGGCTACACCTTC

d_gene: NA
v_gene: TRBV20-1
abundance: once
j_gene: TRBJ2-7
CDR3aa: CSAYTRYEQYF
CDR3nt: TGCAGTGCATATACTAGGTACGAGCAGTACTTC

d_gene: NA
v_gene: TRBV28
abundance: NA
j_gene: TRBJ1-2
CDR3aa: CASSSGGGYGYTF
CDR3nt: TGTGCCAGCAGCTCAGGAGGGGGCTATGGCTACACCTTC

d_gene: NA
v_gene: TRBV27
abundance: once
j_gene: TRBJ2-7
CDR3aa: CASSLRGREAPYF
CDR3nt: TGTGCCAGCAGTTTGAGGGGAAGGGAGGCACCGTACTTC

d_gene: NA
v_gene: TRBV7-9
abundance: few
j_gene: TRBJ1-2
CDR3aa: CASSLTRADGYTF
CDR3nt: TGTGCCAGCAGCTTAACCAGGGCGGATGGCTACACCTTC

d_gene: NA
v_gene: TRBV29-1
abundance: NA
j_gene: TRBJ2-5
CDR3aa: CSVHREVGTQYF
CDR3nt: TGCAGCGTCCACAGGGAGGTGGGGACCCAGTACTTC

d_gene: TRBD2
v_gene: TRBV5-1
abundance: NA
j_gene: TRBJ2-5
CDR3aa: CASSRGGRTETQYF
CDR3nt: TGCGCCAGTTCGCGGGGGGGCCGTACTGAGACCCAGTACTTC

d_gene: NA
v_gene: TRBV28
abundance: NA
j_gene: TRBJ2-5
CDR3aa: CASSLLEGRETQYF
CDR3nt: TGTGCCAGCAGTTTATTGGAGGGGAGGGAGACCCAGTACTTC

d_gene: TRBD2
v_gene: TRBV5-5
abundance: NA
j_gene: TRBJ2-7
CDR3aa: CASSLRTSGTYEQYF
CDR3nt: TGTGCCAGCAGCCTAAGGACTAGCGGGACTTACGAGCAGTACTTC

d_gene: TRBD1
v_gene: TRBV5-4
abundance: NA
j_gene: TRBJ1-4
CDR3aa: CASSQDRGLSEKLFF
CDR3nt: TGTGCCAGCAGCCAGGACAGGGGGCTAAGTGAAAAACTGTTTTTT

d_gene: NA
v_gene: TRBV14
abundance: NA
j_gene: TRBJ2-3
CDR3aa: CASSPLFRGTDTQYF
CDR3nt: TGTGCCAGCAGCCCTTTATTCCGGGGGACAGATACGCAGTATTTT

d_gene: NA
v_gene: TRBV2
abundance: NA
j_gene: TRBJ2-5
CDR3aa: CASSDWETQYF
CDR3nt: TGTGCCAGCAGTGATTGGGAGACCCAGTACTTC

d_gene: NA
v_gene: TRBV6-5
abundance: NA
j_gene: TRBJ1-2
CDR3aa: CASRVGNYGYTF
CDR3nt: TGTGCCAGCAGGGTGGGCAACTATGGCTACACCTTC

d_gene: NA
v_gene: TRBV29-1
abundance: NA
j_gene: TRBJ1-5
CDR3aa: CNSIGSCPSNQPQHF
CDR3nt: TGCAACTCCATTGGCAGTTGCCCCAGCAATCAGCCCCAGCATTTT

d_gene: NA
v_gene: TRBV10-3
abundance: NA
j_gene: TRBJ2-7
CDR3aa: CAISLGGEGDEQYF
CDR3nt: TGTGCCATCAGCCTAGGGGGAGAGGGTGACGAGCAGTACTTC

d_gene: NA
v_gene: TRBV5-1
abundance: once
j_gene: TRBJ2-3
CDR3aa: CASSLDVLGPDTQYF
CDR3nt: TGCGCCAGCAGCTTGGACGTTTTGGGCCCAGATACGCAGTATTTT

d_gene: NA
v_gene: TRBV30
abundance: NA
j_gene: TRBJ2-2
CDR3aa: CAWSSRGPSDEGRGAVF
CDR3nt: TGTGCCTGGAGTTCCCGAGGCCCATCCGACGAAGGAAGGGGAGCTGTTTTT

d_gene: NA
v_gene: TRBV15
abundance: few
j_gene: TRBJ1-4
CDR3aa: CATSSGPTNEKLFF
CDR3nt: TGTGCCACCAGCAGTGGTCCAACTAATGAAAAACTGTTTTTT

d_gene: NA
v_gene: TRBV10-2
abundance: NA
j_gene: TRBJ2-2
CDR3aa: CASKGESFTGELFF
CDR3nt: TGCGCCAGCAAGGGGGAGTCTTTCACCGGGGAGCTGTTTTTT

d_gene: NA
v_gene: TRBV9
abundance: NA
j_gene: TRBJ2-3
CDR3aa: CASSAAGTHTDTQYF
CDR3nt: TGTGCCAGCAGCGCGGCAGGGACCCACACAGATACGCAGTATTTT

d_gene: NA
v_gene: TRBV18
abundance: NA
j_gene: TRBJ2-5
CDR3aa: CASSPRSSGMETQYF
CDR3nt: TGTGCCAGCTCACCTCGATCATCAGGGATGGAGACCCAGTACTTC

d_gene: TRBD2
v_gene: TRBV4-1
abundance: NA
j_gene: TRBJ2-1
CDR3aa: CASSQGGSVFEQFF
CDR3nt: TGCGCCAGCAGCCAAGGCGGGAGCGTGTTTGAGCAGTTCTTC

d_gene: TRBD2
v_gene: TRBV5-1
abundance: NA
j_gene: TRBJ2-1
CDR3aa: CASRLAGGGNNEQFF
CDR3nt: TGCGCCAGCCGACTAGCGGGAGGTGGAAACAATGAGCAGTTCTTC

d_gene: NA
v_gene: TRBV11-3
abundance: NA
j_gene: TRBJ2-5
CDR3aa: CASSPPGQTQYF
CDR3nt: TGTGCCAGCAGCCCCCCCGGGCAGACCCAGTACTTC

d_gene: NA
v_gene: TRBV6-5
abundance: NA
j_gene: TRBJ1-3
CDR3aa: CASRPPGSGNTIYF
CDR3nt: TGTGCCAGCCGACCCCCCGGCTCTGGAAACACCATATATTTT

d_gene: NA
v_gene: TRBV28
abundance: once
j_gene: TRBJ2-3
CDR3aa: CASSFDRRPSAKDTQYF
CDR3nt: TGTGCCAGCAGTTTCGATCGGCGCCCCTCGGCAAAAGATACGCAGTATTTT

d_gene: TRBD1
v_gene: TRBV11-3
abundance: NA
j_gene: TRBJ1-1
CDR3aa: CASSSAGQGSEAFF
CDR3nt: TGTGCCAGCAGCTCTGCGGGACAGGGGAGTGAAGCTTTCTTT

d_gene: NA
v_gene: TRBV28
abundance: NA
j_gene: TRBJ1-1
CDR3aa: CASSLSQSAEAFF
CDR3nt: TGTGCCAGCAGTTTATCACAGTCGGCTGAAGCTTTCTTT

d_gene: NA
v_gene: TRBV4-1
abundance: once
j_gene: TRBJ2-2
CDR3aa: CASSQEPSTGELFF
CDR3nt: TGCGCCAGCAGCCAAGAGCCGAGCACCGGGGAGCTGTTTTTT

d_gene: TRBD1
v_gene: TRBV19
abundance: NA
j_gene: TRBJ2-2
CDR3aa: CASRPSGTGRTGELFF
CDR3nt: TGTGCCAGTAGACCCTCCGGGACAGGGAGGACCGGGGAGCTGTTTTTT

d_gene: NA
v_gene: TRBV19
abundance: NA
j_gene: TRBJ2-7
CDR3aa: CASSLQGEQYF
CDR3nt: TGTGCCAGTAGTCTACAGGGTGAGCAGTACTTC

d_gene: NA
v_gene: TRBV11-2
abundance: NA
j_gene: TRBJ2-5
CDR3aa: CASSLDWQGGETQYF
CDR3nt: TGTGCCAGCAGCTTAGATTGGCAGGGGGGGGAGACCCAGTACTTC

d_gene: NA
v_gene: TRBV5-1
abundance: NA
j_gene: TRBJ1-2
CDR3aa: CASSPGGKGLYGYTF
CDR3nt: TGCGCCAGCAGCCCTGGAGGGAAGGGCCTCTATGGCTACACCTTC

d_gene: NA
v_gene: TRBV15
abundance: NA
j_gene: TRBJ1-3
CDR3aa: CATSRGEPGLISGNTIYF
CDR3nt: TGTGCCACCAGCAGGGGTGAACCAGGATTGATCTCTGGAAACACCATATATTTT

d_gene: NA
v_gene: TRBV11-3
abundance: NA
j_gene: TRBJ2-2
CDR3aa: CASSSHGGGNTGELFF
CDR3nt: TGTGCCAGCAGCTCCCATGGGGGGGGCAATACCGGGGAGCTGTTTTTT

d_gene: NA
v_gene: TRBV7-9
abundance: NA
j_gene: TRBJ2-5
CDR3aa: CATQGRSQETQYF
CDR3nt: TGTGCCACCCAAGGGCGGTCGCAAGAGACCCAGTACTTC

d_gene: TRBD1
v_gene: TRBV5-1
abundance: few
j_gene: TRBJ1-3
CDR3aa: CASSLQGAGDTIYF
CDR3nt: TGCGCCAGCAGCTTGCAGGGGGCCGGAGACACCATATATTTT

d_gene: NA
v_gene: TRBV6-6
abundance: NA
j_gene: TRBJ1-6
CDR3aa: CASSYSLGSPLHF
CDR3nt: TGTGCCAGCAGTTACTCACTAGGTTCACCCCTCCACTTT

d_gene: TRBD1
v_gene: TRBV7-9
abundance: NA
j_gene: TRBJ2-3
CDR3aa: CASSVGQVTPTDTQYF
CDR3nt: TGTGCCAGCAGCGTAGGACAGGTAACCCCCACAGATACGCAGTATTTT

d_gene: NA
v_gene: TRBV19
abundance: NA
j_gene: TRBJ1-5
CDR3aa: CASSIFYGNQPQHF
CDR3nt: TGTGCCAGTAGTATATTTTATGGCAATCAGCCCCAGCATTTT

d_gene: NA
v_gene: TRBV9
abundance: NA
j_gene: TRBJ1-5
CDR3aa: CASSVEGGPQHF
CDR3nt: TGTGCCAGCAGCGTAGAGGGTGGGCCCCAGCATTTT

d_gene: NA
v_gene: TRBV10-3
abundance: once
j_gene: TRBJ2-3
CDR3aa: CAISDTRTADTQYF
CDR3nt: TGTGCCATCAGTGATACACGTACGGCAGATACGCAGTATTTT

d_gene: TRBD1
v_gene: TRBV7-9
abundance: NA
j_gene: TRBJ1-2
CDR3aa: CASSPTGDGYTF
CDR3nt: TGTGCCAGCAGCCCGACAGGGGATGGCTACACCTTC

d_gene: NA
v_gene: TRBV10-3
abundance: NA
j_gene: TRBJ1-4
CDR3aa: CAISERELGEKLFF
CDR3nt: TGTGCCATCAGTGAAAGGGAGTTGGGGGAAAAACTGTTTTTT